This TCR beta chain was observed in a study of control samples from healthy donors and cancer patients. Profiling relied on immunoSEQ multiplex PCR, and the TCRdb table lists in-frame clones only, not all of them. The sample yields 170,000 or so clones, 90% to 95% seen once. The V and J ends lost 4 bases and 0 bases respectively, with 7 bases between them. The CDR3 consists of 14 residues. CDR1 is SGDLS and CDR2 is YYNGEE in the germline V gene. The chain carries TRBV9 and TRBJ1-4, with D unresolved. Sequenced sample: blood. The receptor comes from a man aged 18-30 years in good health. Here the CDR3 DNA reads TGTGCCAGCAGCCCACAACCAACTAATGAAAAACTGTTTTTT. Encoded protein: CASSPQPTNEKLFF. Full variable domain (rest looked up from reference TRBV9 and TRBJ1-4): DSGVTQTPKHLITATGQRVTLRCSPRSGDLSVYWYQQSLDQGLQFLIQYYNGEERAKGNILERFSAQQFPDLHSELNLSSLELGDSALYFCASSPQPTNEKLFFGSGTQLSVL.